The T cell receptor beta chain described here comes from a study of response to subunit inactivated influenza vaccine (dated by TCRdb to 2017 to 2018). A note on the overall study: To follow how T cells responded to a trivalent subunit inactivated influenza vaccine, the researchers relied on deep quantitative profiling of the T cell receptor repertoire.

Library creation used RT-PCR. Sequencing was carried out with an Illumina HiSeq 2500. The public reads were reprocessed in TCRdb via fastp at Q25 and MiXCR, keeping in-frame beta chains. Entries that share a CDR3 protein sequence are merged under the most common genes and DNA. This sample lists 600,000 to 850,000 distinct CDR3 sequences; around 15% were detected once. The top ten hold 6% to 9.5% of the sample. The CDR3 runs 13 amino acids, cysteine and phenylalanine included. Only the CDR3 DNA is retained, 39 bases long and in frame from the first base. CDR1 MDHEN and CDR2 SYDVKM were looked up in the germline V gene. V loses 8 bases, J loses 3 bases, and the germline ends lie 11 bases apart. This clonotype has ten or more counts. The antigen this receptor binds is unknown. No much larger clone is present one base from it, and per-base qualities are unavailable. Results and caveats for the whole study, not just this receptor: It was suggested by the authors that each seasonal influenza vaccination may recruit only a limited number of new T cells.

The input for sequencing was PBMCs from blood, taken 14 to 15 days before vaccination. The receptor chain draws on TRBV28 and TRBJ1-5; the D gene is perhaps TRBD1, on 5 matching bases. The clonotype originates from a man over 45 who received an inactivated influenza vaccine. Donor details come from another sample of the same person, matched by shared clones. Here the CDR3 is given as CASSDSYNQPQHF. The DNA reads TGTGCCAGCTCTGACAGTTACAATCAGCCCCAGCATTTT.